Detailed here is one TCR beta chain. The antigen remains undetermined. The data originate from a study of beta chain features in type 1 diabetes. Looked up from germline, CDR1 is SGHAT and CDR2 is FQDESV (reference sequence). V lost 3 bases and J 0 bases, leaving 5 bases between the germline ends. The CDR3 spans 13 residues. Whole-study results and caveats: The study found fewer insertions and more deletions at VDJ junctions in type 1 diabetes patients. Shortening that was moderate but significant affected the TCRB CDR3s of Type 1 diabetes patients in all four CD4+ subsets. Any HLA effect on TCRB rearrangement was left unresolved by small sub-analyses.

The isolated RNA, all of it, was reverse transcribed, so expressed TCRB transcripts were what got sequenced. Profiled with immunoSEQ multiplex PCR; TCRdb holds only in-frame clones, not every one. The sample includes under 300,000 clones, approximately 10% seen only once; the top ten take over 0.015%. The origin of this receptor is a man between 25 and 39 years old with type 1 diabetes. Sequencing was done on a sample of naive CD4+ T cells from blood. V usage is TRBV11-1 and J usage is TRBJ2-5; a weak D match, TRBD1 (5 bases). The CDR3 DNA follows: TGTGCCAGCAGCTTCAGGGACCAAGAGACCCAGTACTTC. As protein: CASSFRDQETQYF.